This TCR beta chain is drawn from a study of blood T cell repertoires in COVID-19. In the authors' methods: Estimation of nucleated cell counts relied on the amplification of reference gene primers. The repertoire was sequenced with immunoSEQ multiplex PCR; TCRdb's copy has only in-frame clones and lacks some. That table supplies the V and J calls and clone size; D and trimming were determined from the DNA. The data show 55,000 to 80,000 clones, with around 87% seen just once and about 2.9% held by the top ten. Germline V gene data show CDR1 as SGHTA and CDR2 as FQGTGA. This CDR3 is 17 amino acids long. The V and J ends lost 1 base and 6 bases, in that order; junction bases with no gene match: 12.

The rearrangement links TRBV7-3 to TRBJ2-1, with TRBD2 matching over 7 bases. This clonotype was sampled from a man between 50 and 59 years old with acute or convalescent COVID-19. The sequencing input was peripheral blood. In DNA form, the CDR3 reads TGTGCCAGCAGCTTAAACGGTGGTGCGGGAGTGAGCAATGAGCAGTTCTTC. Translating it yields CASSLNGGAGVSNEQFF.